In its sample, the clone carrying this T cell receptor beta chain was seen a few times. This specimen comes from a study of early T cells in non-severe SARS-CoV-2 infection. Across the whole study: Chains were unpaired, as sequencing was done on bulk RNA from unsorted whole blood.

This CDR3 has 16 amino acids. In germline, CDR1 is LGHDT, CDR2 YNNKEL (reference sequence). The germline V and J ends were trimmed by 5 bases and 0 bases, with 13 bases remaining between them. In the library, individual cDNA molecules carried attached unique molecular identifiers. TCRdb ran MiXCR on the 5' RACE reads and lists one entry per CDR3 protein. The table has 65,000 to 90,000 distinct CDR3 sequences, 9% to 15% seen once. Sequences were obtained from whole blood. V and J are TRBV3-1 and TRBJ1-4; perhaps TRBD1 as D (5 bases). The receptor was isolated from an adult who was a healthcare worker with PCR-confirmed SARS-CoV-2 infection or an uninfected control (not recorded which). CDR3 coding DNA: TGTGCCAGCAGCGGGAGGAGGGGTTCAACTAATGAAAAACTGTTTTTT. Translation gives CASSGRRGSTNEKLFF.